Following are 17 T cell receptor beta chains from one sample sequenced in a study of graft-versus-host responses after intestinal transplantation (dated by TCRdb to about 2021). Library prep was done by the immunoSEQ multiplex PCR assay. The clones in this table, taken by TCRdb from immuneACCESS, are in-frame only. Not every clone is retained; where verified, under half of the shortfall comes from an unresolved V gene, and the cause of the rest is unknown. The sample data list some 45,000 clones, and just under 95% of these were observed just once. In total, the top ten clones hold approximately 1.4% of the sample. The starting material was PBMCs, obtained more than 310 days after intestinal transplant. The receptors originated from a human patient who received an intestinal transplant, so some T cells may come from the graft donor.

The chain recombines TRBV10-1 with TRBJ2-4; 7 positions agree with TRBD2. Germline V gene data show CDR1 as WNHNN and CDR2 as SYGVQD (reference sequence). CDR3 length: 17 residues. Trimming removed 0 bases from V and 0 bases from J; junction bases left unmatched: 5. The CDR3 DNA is TGCGCCAGCAGTGAGTCTTCTAGCGGTGGAGCCAAAAACATTCAGTACTTC. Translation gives CASSESSSGGAKNIQYF.

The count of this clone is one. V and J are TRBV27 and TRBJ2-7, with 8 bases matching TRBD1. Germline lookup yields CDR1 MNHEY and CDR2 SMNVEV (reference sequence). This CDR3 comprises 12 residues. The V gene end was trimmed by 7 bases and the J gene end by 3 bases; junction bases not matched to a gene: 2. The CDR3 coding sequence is TGTGCCAGCAAGGACAGGGACTACGAGCAGTACTTC. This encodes CASKDRDYEQYF.

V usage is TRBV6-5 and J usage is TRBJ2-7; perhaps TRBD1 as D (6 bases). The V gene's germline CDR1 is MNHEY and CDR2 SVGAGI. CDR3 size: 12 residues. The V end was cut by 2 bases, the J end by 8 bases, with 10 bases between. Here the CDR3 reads CASSYDRIKQYF. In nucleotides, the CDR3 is TGTGCCAGCAGTTACGACAGGATTAAGCAGTACTTC.

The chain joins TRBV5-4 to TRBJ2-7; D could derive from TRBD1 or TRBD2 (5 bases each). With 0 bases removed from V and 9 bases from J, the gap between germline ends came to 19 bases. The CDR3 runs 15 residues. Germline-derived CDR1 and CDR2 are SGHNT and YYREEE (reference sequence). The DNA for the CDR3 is TGTGCCAGCAGCTTGGCCGGGACCCCACCGCGCGGGCAGTACTTC. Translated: CASSLAGTPPRGQYF.

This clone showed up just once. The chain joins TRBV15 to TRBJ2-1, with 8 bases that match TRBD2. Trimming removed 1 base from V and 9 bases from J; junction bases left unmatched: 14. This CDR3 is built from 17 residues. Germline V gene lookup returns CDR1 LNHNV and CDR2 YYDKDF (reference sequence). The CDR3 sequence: CATSRGGLEREWAEQFF. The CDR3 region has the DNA TGTGCCACCAGCAGAGGGGGCTTGGAGCGGGAGTGGGCTGAGCAGTTCTTC.

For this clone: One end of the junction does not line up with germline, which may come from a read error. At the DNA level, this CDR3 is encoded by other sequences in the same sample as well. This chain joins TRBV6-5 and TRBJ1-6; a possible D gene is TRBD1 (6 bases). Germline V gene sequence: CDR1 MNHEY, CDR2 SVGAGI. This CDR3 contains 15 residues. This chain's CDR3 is CASSSQGGNNSPLHF. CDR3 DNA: TGTGCCAGCAGCTCGCAAGGGGGGAATAATTCGCCCCTCCACTTT.

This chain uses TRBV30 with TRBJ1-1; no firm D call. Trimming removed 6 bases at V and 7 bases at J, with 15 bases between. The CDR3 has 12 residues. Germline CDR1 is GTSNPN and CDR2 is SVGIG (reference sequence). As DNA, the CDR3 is TGTGCCTGCCAGCCGGCATCGCTTGAAGCTTTCTTT. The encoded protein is CACQPASLEAFF.

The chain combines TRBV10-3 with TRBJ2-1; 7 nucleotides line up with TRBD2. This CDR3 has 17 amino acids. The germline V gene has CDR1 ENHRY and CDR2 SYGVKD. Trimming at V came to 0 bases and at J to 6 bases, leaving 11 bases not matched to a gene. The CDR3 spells CAISESYGLGITNEQFF. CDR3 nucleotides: TGTGCCATCAGTGAGTCGTATGGACTAGGGATAACCAATGAGCAGTTCTTC.

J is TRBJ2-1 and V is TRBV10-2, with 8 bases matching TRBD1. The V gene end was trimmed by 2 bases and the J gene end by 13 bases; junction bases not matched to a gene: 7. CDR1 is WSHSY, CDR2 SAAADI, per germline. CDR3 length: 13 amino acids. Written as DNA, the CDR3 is TGCGCCAGCAGTGAGACCCGAGACAGGGGCCAGTTCTTC. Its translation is CASSETRDRGQFF.

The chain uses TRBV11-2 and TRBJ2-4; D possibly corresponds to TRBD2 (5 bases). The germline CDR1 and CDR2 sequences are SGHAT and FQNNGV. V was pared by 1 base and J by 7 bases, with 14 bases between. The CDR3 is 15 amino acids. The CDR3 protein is CASSLVSGYENIQYF. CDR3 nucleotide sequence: TGTGCCAGCAGCTTAGTGTCGGGGTATGAGAACATTCAGTACTTC. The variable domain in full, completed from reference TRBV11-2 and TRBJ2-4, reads EAGVAQSPRYKIIEKRQSVAFWCNPISGHATLYWYQQILGQGPKLLIQFQNNGVVDDSQLPKDRFSAERLKGVDSTLKIQPAKLEDSAVYLCASSLVSGYENIQYFGAGTRLSVL.

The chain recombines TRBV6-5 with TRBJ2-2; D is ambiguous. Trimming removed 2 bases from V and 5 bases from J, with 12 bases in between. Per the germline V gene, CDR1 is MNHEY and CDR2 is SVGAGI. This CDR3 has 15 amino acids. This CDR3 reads CASSYGPASTGELFF. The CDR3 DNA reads TGTGCCAGCAGTTACGGTCCAGCATCAACCGGGGAGCTGTTTTTT.

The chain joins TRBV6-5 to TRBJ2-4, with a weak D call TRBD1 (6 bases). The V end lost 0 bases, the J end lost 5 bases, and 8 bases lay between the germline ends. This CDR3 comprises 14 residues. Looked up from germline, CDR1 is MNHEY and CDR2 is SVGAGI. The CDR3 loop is CASSYSGTQNIQYF. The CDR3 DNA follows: TGTGCCAGCAGTTACTCCGGGACACAAAACATTCAGTACTTC.

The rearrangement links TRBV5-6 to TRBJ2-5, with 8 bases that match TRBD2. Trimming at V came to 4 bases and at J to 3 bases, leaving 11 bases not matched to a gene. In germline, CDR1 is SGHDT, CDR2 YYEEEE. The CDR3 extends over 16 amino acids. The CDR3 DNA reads TGTGCCAGCAGCACGTTTCTTACTAGCGGCAAAGAGACCCAGTACTTC. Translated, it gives CASSTFLTSGKETQYF.

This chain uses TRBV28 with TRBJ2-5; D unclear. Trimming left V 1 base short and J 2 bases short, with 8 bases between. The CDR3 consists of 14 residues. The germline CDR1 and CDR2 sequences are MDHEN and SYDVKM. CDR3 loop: CASSLSRLQETQYF. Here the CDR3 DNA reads TGTGCCAGCAGTTTATCCCGATTACAAGAGACCCAGTACTTC.

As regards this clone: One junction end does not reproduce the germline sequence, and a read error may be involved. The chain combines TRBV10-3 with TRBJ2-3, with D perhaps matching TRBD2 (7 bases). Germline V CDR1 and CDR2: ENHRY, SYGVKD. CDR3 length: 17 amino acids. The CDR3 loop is CAISESSRGGSTDTRYF. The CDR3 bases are TGTGCCATCAGTGAGTCGAGTAGGGGGGGTAGCACAGATACGCGGTATTTT.

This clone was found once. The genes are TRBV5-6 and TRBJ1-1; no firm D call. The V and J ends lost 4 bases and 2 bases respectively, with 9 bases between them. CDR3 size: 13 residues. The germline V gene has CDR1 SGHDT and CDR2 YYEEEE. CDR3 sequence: CASSAHPNTEAFF. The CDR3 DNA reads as TGTGCCAGCAGCGCCCACCCCAACACTGAAGCTTTCTTT.

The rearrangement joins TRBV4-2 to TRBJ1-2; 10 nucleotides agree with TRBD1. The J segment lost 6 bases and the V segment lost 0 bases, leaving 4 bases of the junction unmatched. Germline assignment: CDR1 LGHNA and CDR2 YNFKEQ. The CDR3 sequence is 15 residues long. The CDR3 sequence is CASSQESDRGDGYTF. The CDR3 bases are TGTGCCAGCAGCCAAGAATCGGACAGGGGGGATGGCTACACCTTC.